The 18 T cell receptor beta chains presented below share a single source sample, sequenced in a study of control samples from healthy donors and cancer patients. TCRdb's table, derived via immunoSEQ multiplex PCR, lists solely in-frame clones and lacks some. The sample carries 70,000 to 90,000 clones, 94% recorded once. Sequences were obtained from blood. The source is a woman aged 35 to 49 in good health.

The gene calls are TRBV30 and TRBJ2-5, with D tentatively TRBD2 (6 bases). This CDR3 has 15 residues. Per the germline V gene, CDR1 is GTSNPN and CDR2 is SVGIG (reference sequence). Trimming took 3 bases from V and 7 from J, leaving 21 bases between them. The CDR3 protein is CAWSPEGLSKRTQYF. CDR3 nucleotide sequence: TGTGCCTGGAGCCCCGAGGGACTGTCCAAGAGGACCCAGTACTTC.

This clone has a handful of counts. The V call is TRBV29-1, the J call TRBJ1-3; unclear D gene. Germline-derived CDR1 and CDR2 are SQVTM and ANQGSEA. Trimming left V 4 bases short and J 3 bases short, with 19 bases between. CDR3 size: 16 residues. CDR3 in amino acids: CSVVRQDYSYGNTIYF. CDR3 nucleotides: TGCAGCGTTGTAAGGCAGGATTATTCTTATGGAAACACCATATATTTT.

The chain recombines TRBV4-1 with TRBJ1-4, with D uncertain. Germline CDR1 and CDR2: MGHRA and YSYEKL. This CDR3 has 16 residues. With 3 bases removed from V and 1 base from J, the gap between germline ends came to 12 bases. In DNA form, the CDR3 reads TGCGCCAGCAGCCAGTACAAGGGAGGAACTAATGAAAAACTGTTTTTT. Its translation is CASSQYKGGTNEKLFF.

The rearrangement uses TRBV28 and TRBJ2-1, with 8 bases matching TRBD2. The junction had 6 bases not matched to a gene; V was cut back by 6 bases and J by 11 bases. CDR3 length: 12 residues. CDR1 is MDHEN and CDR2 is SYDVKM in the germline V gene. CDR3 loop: CASRPTSGKQFF. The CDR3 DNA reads TGTGCCAGCAGACCTACTAGCGGTAAGCAGTTCTTC.

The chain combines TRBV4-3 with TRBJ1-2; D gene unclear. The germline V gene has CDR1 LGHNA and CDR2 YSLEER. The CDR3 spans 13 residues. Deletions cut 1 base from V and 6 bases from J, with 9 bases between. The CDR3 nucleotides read TGCGCCAGCAGCCAAGGTGGAGGGAATGGCTACACCTTC. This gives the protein CASSQGGGNGYTF.

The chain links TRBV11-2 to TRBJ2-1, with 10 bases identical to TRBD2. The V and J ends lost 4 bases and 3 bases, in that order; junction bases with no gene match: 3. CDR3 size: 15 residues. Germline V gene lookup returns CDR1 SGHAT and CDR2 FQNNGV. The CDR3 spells CASSSGTSVYNEQFF. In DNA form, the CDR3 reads TGTGCCAGCAGCTCCGGGACTAGCGTCTACAATGAGCAGTTCTTC.

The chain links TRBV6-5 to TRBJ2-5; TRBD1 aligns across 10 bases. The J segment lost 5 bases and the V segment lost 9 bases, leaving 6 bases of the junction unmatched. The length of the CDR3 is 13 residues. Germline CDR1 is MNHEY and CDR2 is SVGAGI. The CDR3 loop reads CASMTGGMETQYF. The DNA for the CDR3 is TGTGCCAGTATGACAGGGGGCATGGAGACCCAGTACTTC.

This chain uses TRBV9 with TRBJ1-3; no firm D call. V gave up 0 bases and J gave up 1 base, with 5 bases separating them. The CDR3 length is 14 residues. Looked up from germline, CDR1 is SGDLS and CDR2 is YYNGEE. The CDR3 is CASSVENSGNTIYF. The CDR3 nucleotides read TGTGCCAGCAGCGTAGAGAATTCTGGAAACACCATATATTTT.

The CDR3 loop reads CASSASGTGGREQYF. For the CDR3, the DNA is TGCGCCAGCAGCGCTTCCGGGACAGGGGGTAGGGAGCAGTACTTC. The chain combines TRBV5-1 with TRBJ2-7, with 11 nucleotides matching TRBD1. Germline V lookup: CDR1 SGHRS, CDR2 YFSETQ. V dropped 4 bases and J dropped 7; count of bases not matched to a gene: 10. CDR3 length equals 15 residues.

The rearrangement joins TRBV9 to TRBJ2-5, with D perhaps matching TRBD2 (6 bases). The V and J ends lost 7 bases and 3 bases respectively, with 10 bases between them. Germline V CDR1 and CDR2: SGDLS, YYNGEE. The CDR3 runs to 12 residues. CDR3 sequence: CASLGGKETQYF. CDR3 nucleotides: TGTGCCAGCTTAGGAGGGAAAGAGACCCAGTACTTC. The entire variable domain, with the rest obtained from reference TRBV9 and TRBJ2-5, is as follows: DSGVTQTPKHLITATGQRVTLRCSPRSGDLSVYWYQQSLDQGLQFLIQYYNGEERAKGNILERFSAQQFPDLHSELNLSSLELGDSALYFCASLGGKETQYFGPGTRLLVL.

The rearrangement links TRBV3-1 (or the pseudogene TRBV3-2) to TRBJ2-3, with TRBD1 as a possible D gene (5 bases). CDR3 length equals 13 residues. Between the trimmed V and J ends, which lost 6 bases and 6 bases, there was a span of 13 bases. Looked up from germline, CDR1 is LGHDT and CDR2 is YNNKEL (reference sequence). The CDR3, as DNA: TGTGCCAGCAGGTCGACCCAGGGCGATACGCAGTATTTT. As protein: CASRSTQGDTQYF.

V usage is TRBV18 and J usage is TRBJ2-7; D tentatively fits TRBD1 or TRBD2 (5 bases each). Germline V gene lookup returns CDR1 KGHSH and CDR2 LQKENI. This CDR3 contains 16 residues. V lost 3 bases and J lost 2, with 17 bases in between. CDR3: CASSPTWGSGTYEQYF. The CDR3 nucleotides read TGTGCCAGCTCACCCACCTGGGGGTCGGGTACCTACGAGCAGTACTTC.

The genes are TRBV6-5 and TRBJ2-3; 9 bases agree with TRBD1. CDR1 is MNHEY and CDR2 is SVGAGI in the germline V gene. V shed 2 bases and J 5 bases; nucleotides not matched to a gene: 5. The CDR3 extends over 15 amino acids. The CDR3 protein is CASSYGGQGGDTQYF. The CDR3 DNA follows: TGTGCCAGCAGTTACGGGGGACAGGGAGGAGATACGCAGTATTTT.

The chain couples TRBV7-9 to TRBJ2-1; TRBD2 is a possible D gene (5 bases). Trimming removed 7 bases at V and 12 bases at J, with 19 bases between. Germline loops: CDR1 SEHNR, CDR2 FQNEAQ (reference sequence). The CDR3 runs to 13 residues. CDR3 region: CASNNSREVGQFF. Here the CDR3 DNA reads TGTGCCAGCAACAACTCGAGGGAAGTGGGGCAGTTCTTC.

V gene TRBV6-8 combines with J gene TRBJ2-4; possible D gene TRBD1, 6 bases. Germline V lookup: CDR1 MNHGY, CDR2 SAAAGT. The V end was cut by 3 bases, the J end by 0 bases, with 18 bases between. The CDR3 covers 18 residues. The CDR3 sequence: CASSYLSTGLLAKNIQYF. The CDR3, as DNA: TGTGCCAGCAGTTATCTATCGACAGGATTATTAGCCAAAAACATTCAGTACTTC.

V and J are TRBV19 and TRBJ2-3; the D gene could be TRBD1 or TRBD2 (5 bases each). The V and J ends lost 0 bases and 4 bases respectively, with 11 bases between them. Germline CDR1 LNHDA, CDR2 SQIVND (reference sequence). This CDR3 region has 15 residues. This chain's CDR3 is CASSIEYRGADTQYF. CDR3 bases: TGTGCCAGTAGTATAGAGTATAGAGGGGCAGATACGCAGTATTTT. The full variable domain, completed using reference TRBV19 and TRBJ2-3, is DGGITQSPKYLFRKEGQNVTLSCEQNLNHDAMYWYRQDPGQGLRLIYYSQIVNDFQKGDIAEGYSVSREKKESFPLTVTSAQKNPTAFYLCASSIEYRGADTQYFGPGTRLTVL.

Here the CDR3 reads CASTPGDRGRGEQYF. CDR3 coding DNA: TGTGCCAGCACCCCGGGGGACAGGGGGCGGGGCGAGCAGTACTTC. The gene calls are TRBV6-6 and TRBJ2-7, with 12 bases lining up with TRBD1. The CDR3 consists of 15 residues. With V trimmed by 7 bases and J by 6 bases, 10 bases remained unmatched. CDR1 MNHNY and CDR2 SVGAGI come from the germline V gene (reference sequence).

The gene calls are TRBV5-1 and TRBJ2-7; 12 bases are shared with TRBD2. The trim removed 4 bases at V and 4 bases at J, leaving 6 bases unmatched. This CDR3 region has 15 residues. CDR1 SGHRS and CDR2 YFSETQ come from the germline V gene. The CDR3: CASSVASGRGYEQYF. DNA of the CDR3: TGCGCCAGCAGCGTCGCTAGCGGGAGGGGGTACGAGCAGTACTTC.